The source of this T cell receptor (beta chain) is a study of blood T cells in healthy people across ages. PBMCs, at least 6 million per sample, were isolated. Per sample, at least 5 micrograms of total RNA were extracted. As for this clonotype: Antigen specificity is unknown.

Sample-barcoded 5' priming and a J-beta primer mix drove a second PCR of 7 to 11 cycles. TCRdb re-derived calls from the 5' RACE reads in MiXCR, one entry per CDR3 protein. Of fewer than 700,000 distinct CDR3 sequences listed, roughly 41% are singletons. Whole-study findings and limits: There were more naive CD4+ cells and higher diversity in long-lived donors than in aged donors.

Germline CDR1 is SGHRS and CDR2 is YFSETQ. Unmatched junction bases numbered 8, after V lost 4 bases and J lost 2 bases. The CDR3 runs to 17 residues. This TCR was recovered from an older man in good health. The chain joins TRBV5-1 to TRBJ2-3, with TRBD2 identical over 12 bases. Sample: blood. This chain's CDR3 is CASSTLGLAGNTDTQYF. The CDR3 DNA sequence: TGCGCCAGCAGCACGCTAGGACTAGCGGGAAACACAGATACGCAGTATTTT.